A single sample gave rise to the 13 T cell receptor beta chains below, sequenced in a study of T cells in tuberculosis. Time point here: new active TB diagnosis, blood taken before or within 7 days of starting treatment. The method was immunoSEQ multiplex PCR; TCRdb's version includes in-frame clones alone and lacks a portion of them. The table shows 25,000 to 35,000 clones, with about 82% occurring only once. The input for sequencing was PBMCs, taken at tuberculosis diagnosis. All receptors come from an adult with tuberculosis.

The chain uses TRBV29-1 and TRBJ1-2; 8 bases are a match to TRBD1. The CDR3 is made up of 14 amino acids. Germline trimming cut 7 bases from V and 3 bases from J; bases unmatched to any gene: 10. The germline V gene has CDR1 SQVTM and CDR2 ANQGSEA. In nucleotides, the CDR3 is TGCAGCGCGTCGGACAGGGCGGGCCACTATGGCTACACCTTC. Its translation: CSASDRAGHYGYTF.

The chain is built from TRBV6-1 and TRBJ1-5, with a tentative D call TRBD1 (5 bases). Germline CDR1 and CDR2: MNHNS and SASEGT. This CDR3 has 14 residues. V lost 6 bases, J lost 0 bases, and 9 bases lay in between. The chain's CDR3 is CASSPTDSNQPQHF. The CDR3 DNA follows: TGTGCCAGCAGCCCGACAGATAGCAATCAGCCCCAGCATTTT.

The chain has TRBV10-1 and TRBJ2-7; the match to TRBD2 covers 7 bases. V gave up 2 bases and J gave up 2 bases; unmatched junction bases: 6. Per germline, CDR1 WNHNN and CDR2 SYGVQD (reference sequence). The CDR3 is made up of 15 amino acids. Here the CDR3 DNA reads TGCGCCAGCAGTGAGGGCCAGGGAGGGGCCTACGAGCAGTACTTC. Its protein product is CASSEGQGGAYEQYF.

This chain joins TRBV5-1 and TRBJ2-7; no firm D call. The CDR3 has 15 amino acids. Trimming shortened V by 1 base and J by 0 bases, and 11 bases separated the two germline ends. Germline V CDR1 and CDR2: SGHRS, YFSETQ. In nucleotides, the CDR3 is TGCGCCAGCAGCTTGATCGCGGATAGCTCCTACGAGCAGTACTTC. Translation gives CASSLIADSSYEQYF. Combining the CDR3 with reference TRBV5-1 and TRBJ2-7 gives the whole variable domain KAGVTQTPRYLIKTRGQQVTLSCSPISGHRSVSWYQQTPGQGLQFLFEYFSETQRNKGNFPGRFSGRQFSNSRSEMNVSTLELGDSALYLCASSLIADSSYEQYFGPGTRLTVT.

The chain joins TRBV29-1 to TRBJ2-7; D is perhaps TRBD1 (7 bases). This CDR3 is 11 amino acids long. V gave up 7 bases and J gave up 5 bases, with 12 bases separating them. The V gene's germline CDR1 is SQVTM and CDR2 ANQGSEA. The CDR3 DNA follows: TGCAGCGGGCAGGGGGGCCACGAGCAGTACTTC. Its translation is CSGQGGHEQYF.

The chain has TRBV19 and TRBJ1-2; TRBD1 might be the D (6 bases). V lost 6 bases, J lost 0 bases, and 14 bases lay in between. CDR1 is LNHDA and CDR2 is SQIVND in the germline V gene (reference sequence). The CDR3 has 15 residues. CDR3 bases: TGTGCCAGTAGACGCGGAACAGGGACTAACTATGGCTACACCTTC. The encoded protein is CASRRGTGTNYGYTF.

The chain employs TRBV5-1 and TRBJ2-1; the D gene is possibly TRBD2 (6 bases). In germline, CDR1 is SGHRS, CDR2 YFSETQ. CDR3 length: 13 amino acids. Deletions cut 3 bases from V and 3 bases from J, with 7 bases between. The CDR3 nucleotides read TGCGCCAGCAGCTCCGGGGGCTACAATGAGCAGTTCTTC. Translated: CASSSGGYNEQFF.

The V gene is TRBV30, the J gene TRBJ2-7; D is possibly TRBD2 (6 bases). The CDR3 has 13 residues. Trimming took 4 bases from V and 2 from J, leaving 12 bases between them. CDR1 is GTSNPN and CDR2 is SVGIG in the germline V gene (reference sequence). CDR3 residues: CAWTRGLTYEQYF. The CDR3 DNA sequence: TGTGCCTGGACGCGGGGTCTAACCTACGAGCAGTACTTC.

This chain uses TRBV27 with TRBJ2-3, with TRBD2 matching over 10 bases. The CDR3 totals 17 residues. CDR1 is MNHEY and CDR2 is SMNVEV in the germline V gene (reference sequence). The V gene end was trimmed by 3 bases and the J gene end by 0 bases; junction bases not matched to a gene: 6. CDR3 loop: CASSFRTSGTSTDTQYF. The CDR3 bases are TGTGCCAGCAGTTTCCGGACTAGCGGTACTAGCACAGATACGCAGTATTTT.

In this sample, this clone turned up once. The rearrangement joins TRBV11-2 to TRBJ1-1; D unclear. Germline lookup yields CDR1 SGHAT and CDR2 FQNNGV. This CDR3 spans 15 amino acids. Trimming cost V 1 base and J 0 bases, with 9 bases left between them. CDR3 sequence (DNA): TGTGCCAGCAGCTTAGTGGGCGCCTTGAACACTGAAGCTTTCTTT. This sequence encodes CASSLVGALNTEAFF.

The chain has TRBV14 and TRBJ2-1, with 14 bases aligning to TRBD2. The CDR3 spans 15 residues. CDR1 and CDR2 (germline): SGHDN, FVKESK. V dropped 4 bases and J dropped 9; count of bases not matched to a gene: 5. Written as DNA, the CDR3 is TGTGCCAGCAGCCGACTAGCGGGAGGGCCCTTTGAGCAGTTCTTC. Its protein is CASSRLAGGPFEQFF.

The chain uses TRBV27 and TRBJ2-3, with TRBD1 matching 8 bases. The junction had 9 bases not matched to a gene; V was cut back by 5 bases and J by 5 bases. The CDR3 has 15 amino acids. Germline V gene data show CDR1 as MNHEY and CDR2 as SMNVEV (reference sequence). The CDR3 sequence: CASSDQGAGGDTQYF. CDR3 sequence (DNA): TGTGCCAGCAGTGATCAGGGGGCAGGTGGAGATACGCAGTATTTT.

The chain carries TRBV18 and TRBJ1-5; no definite D call. Trimming stripped 2 bases from V and 0 bases from J, with 5 bases between. This CDR3 is 14 amino acids long. CDR1 and CDR2 (germline): KGHSH, LQKENI. CDR3 amino acids: CASSPADSNQPQHF. The CDR3 coding sequence is TGTGCCAGCTCACCAGCAGATAGCAATCAGCCCCAGCATTTT.